A selection of T cell receptor beta chains follows, all from one sample in a study of blood T cells in healthy people across ages. From the 5' RACE reads, TCRdb called clonotypes with MiXCR, one entry per CDR3 protein. Of fewer than 2,000,000 distinct CDR3 sequences listed, about two fifths are singletons. Specimen: blood. The source is a human donor in good health. Both conserved end residues are part of each CDR3. The order of the fields is J gene, V gene, CDR3 length, clone size, D gene, CDR3 DNA, CDR3 protein. The D gene is left open where the match is weak. Only some rows state a clone size, as once, few, many or a class for expanded clones.

>TRBJ2-1|TRBV20-1|18|few|TRBD2
TGCAGTGCCATCGGGAGCGGGGCCAACTTGAGCTCCTACAATGAGCAGTTCTTC
CSAIGSGANLSSYNEQFF
>TRBJ2-7|TRBV7-9|16|NA|TRBD1
TGTGCCAGCAGCCCCAGGGTGGGACAGGGATCTTACGAGCAGTACTTC
CASSPRVGQGSYEQYF
>TRBJ2-7|TRBV20-1|13|NA|NA
TGCAGTGCTAGCCGGGACCAGGGGTACGAGCAGTACTTC
CSASRDQGYEQYF
>TRBJ2-3|TRBV7-8|15|NA|NA
TGTGCCAGCAGCTTAGCGCTGTCCCTCGGAGATACGCAGTATTTT
CASSLALSLGDTQYF
>TRBJ1-2|TRBV7-9|12|NA|NA
TGTGCCAGCAGCTTTTACGAAGGTGGCTACACCTTC
CASSFYEGGYTF
>TRBJ2-5|TRBV29-1|12|many|NA
TGCAGCGTTGTGGGGGGCCAAGAGACCCAGTACTTC
CSVVGGQETQYF
>TRBJ2-5|TRBV7-3|15|NA|TRBD2
TGTGCCAGCAGCCCTAGCGGGGGGGCCAACAATGAGCAGTACTTC
CASSPSGGANNEQYF
>TRBJ2-1|TRBV4-2|14|few|NA
TGTGCCAGCAGCCAAAGCGGGTTATACAATGAGCAGTTCTTC
CASSQSGLYNEQFF
>TRBJ2-1|TRBV5-1|17|few|NA
TGCGCCAGCAGCTTGGACCCCAGTGGGGGCTCCTACAATGAGCAGTTCTTC
CASSLDPSGGSYNEQFF
>TRBJ2-1|TRBV4-2|17|once|TRBD2
TGTGCCAGCAGCCCTCCGGCGGGGGGGCCCTTGAGGAATGGGCAGTTCTTC
CASSPPAGGPLRNGQFF
>TRBJ1-5|TRBV10-2|13|NA|NA
TGCGCCAGCAGTGAGTTCGCGAGTCAGCCCCAGCATTTT
CASSEFASQPQHF
>TRBJ2-2|TRBV20-1|17|few|NA
TGCAGTGCTAGTCATTACCAATGGGGGTGGGAATCCGGGGAGCTGTTTTTT
CSASHYQWGWESGELFF
>TRBJ2-4|TRBV20-1|12|few|NA
TGCAGTGTCCAAGACGCCAAAAACATTCAGTACTTC
CSVQDAKNIQYF
>TRBJ2-7|TRBV4-3|15|NA|NA
TGCGCCAGCAGCCTATATGGCGGGGACCCCTACGAGCAGTACTTC
CASSLYGGDPYEQYF
>TRBJ2-7|TRBV9|15|few|TRBD1
TGTGCCAGCAGCGTAGCTGGGACAGGTAATAACGAGCAGTACTTC
CASSVAGTGNNEQYF
>TRBJ1-2|TRBV29-1|12|NA|NA
TGCCGCGTCTTGACAACTTACTATGGCTACACCTTC
CRVLTTYYGYTF
>TRBJ1-5|TRBV7-2|15|few|NA
TGTGCCAGCAGCTTAGACTGGGGCCGCAATCAGCCCCAGCATTTT
CASSLDWGRNQPQHF
>TRBJ1-4|TRBV28|15|NA|NA
TGTGCCAGCAGTTCCCCCGGGGCGGGGGGTGAAAAACTGTTTTTT
CASSSPGAGGEKLFF
>TRBJ2-7|TRBV11-3|14|NA|NA
TGTGCCAGCCTCCCGCGGGACAGATCCTACGAGCAGTACTTC
CASLPRDRSYEQYF
>TRBJ2-5|TRBV13|15|NA|TRBD1
TGTGCCAGCAACTCGGGGACAGGGTCTTACGTGACCCAGTACTTC
CASNSGTGSYVTQYF
>TRBJ2-2|TRBV7-3|17|NA|TRBD2
TGTGCCAGCAGGCCGGGACTAGCGGGGGGGCCGACCGGGGAGCTGTTTTTT
CASRPGLAGGPTGELFF
>TRBJ1-1|TRBV7-2|14|NA|TRBD1
TGTGCCAGCAGCTCCACCCGGACAGGGGGGGAAGCTTTCTTT
CASSSTRTGGEAFF
>TRBJ2-3|TRBV6-5|13|NA|NA
TGTGCCGGCAGAGGGGCGGGCACAGATACGCAGTATTTT
CAGRGAGTDTQYF
>TRBJ2-1|TRBV7-2|14|NA|NA
TGTGCCAGCAGCTTATCTCCTACGGGGGCTGAGCAGTTCTTC
CASSLSPTGAEQFF
>TRBJ2-1|TRBV7-3|17|NA|TRBD2
TGTGCCAGCAGGTCGGGGCGGGGGGGCGAATTTTACAATGAGCAGTTCTTC
CASRSGRGGEFYNEQFF
>TRBJ2-4|TRBV6-5|17|few|TRBD1
TGTGCCAGCAGTTATAACGCCGTTGGGACAGGGCAAAACATTCAGTACTTC
CASSYNAVGTGQNIQYF
>TRBJ2-7|TRBV20-1|15|few|NA
TGCAGTGCTAGATTGAGGTGGGGTAAGATATACGAGCAGTACTTC
CSARLRWGKIYEQYF
>TRBJ2-3|TRBV20-1|20|NA|TRBD1
TGCAGTGCTAGCTGGAGCCGGGACAGGGATAGTTGGTATGGCACAGATACGCAGTATTTT
CSASWSRDRDSWYGTDTQYF
>TRBJ2-1|TRBV5-1|19|NA|TRBD2
TGCGCCAGCAGCCCAGAGGGTACCTTAGCGGGGGGGAAATACAATGAGCAGTTCTTC
CASSPEGTLAGGKYNEQFF
>TRBJ1-1|TRBV10-2|12|NA|TRBD1
TGCGCCAGTGGACAGGCGGCGTACGAAGCTTTCTTT
CASGQAAYEAFF
>TRBJ1-2|TRBV7-2|15|NA|NA
TGTGCCAGCGAGGGGACGTTTAGAGCTAACTATGGCTACACCTTC
CASEGTFRANYGYTF
>TRBJ2-7|TRBV7-2|14|few|TRBD1
TGTGCCAGCAGCGGAAGGGACAGATACTACGAGCAGTACTTC
CASSGRDRYYEQYF
>TRBJ2-1|TRBV28|15|NA|TRBD2
TGTGCCAGCAGTTTATTACTAGCGGGGGGGCCTGAGCAGTTCTTC
CASSLLLAGGPEQFF
>TRBJ1-1|TRBV28|13|NA|NA
TGTGCCAGCAGTTTGAGGGAGGGACTTGAAGCTTTCTTT
CASSLREGLEAFF
>TRBJ2-5|TRBV2|12|NA|NA
TGTGCCAGCAGTAGCGACTCGGGGGAGCAGTACTTC
CASSSDSGEQYF
>TRBJ2-5|TRBV12-3/TRBV12-4|18|few|TRBD2
TGTGCCAGCAGTTCCGGGACTAGCGGGGGGACGTACCAAGAGACCCAGTACTTC
CASSSGTSGGTYQETQYF
>TRBJ2-7|TRBV28|13|few|NA
TGTGCCAGCAGGGAAACAGGGTTTTACGAGCAGTACTTC
CASRETGFYEQYF
>TRBJ1-1|TRBV5-5|15|NA|NA
TGTGCCAGCAGCCACGGTCGTGGGGAGAACACTGAAGCTTTCTTT
CASSHGRGENTEAFF
>TRBJ2-7|TRBV6-6|15|NA|NA
TGTGCCAGCAGTTACTCGAGTGGACAATTCTACGAGCAGTACTTC
CASSYSSGQFYEQYF
>TRBJ2-5|TRBV18|15|NA|NA
TGTGCCAGCTCACCATGGAGGACCGAGCAAGAGACCCAGTACTTC
CASSPWRTEQETQYF
>TRBJ1-2|TRBV20-1|16|few|NA
TGCAGTGCTGCCCCCGACGGGGGAGGAGCGCACTATGGCTACACCTTC
CSAAPDGGGAHYGYTF